This T cell receptor delta chain comes out of a study of Vδ1+ human thymocytes. The study's findings and limits: Highly polyclonal TRG and TRD repertoires with Gaussian CDR3 length distributions appeared in thymus. Thymic delta-chain repertoires held roughly 18% Vdelta2 sequences and few Vdelta3, despite high sort purity.

As concerns this clone: The antigen is not known.

Purity of the sorted Vdelta1+ thymocytes ranged from roughly 98% to 99.6%. The template was reverse-transcribed extracted RNA. Pooled V-gene forward primers with one constant-region reverse primer generated the CDR3 amplicons by multiplex PCR. TCRdb re-called the multiplex PCR reads via CATT. This table has tens of thousands of delta-chain clones, 15% appearing once. V lost 4 bases and J lost 0, with 30 bases in between. Germline CDR1 is TSWWSYY and CDR2 is QGS. The CDR3 extends over 21 amino acids. The sample was Vdelta1+ gamma-delta thymocytes from the thymus. Documented subset: FACS-sorted CD3+ TCRalphabeta- TCRVdelta1+ TCRVdelta2- thymocytes. The V and J genes are TRDV1 and TRDJ1; maybe TRDD3 (6 bases). The source is a boy under three years old who had congenital heart surgery. CDR3 sequence reads: CALGGRAPWVGDRRYTDKLIF. CDR3 sequence (DNA): TGTGCTCTTGGGGGACGAGCCCCCTGGGTCGGGGATCGGCGGTACACCGATAAACTCATCTTT.